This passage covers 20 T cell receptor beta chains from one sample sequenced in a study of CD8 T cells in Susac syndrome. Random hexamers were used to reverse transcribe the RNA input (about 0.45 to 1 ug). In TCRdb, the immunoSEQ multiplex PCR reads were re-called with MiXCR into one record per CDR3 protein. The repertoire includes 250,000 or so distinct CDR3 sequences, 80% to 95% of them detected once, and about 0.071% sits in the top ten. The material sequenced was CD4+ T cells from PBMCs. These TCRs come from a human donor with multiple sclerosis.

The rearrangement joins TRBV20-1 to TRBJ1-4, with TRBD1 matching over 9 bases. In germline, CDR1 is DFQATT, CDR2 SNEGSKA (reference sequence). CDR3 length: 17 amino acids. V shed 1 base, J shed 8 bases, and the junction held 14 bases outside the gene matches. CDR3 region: CSARGNRRGTGNEKLFF. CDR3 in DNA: TGCAGTGCTAGAGGGAACCGTCGGGGGACAGGGAACGAAAAACTGTTTTTT.

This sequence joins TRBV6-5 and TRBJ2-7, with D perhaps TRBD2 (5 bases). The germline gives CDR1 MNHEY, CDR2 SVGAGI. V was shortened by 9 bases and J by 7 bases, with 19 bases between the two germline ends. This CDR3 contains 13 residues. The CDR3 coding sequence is TGTGCCAGTTCCGAGGGCGGGCCGGAAGAGCAGTACTTC. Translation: CASSEGGPEEQYF.

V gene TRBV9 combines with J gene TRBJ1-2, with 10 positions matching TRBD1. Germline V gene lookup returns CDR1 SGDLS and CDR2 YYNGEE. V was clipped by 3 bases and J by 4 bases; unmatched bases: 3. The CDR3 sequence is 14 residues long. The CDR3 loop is CASSGGTGVYGYTF. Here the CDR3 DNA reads TGTGCCAGCAGCGGCGGGACAGGGGTCTATGGCTACACCTTC.

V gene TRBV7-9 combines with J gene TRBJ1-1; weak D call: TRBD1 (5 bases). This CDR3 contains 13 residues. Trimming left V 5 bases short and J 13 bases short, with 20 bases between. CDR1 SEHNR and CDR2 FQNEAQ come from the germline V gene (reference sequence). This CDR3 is CASSLINPQGFFF. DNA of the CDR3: TGTGCCAGCAGCCTAATAAACCCGCAGGGATTTTTCTTT. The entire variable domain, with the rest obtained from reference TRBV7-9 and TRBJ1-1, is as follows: DTGVSQNPRHKITKRGQNVTFRCDPISEHNRLYWYRQTLGQGPEFLTYFQNEAQLEKSRLLSDRFSAERPKGSFSTLEIQRTEQGDSAMYLCASSLINPQGFFFGQGTRLTVV.

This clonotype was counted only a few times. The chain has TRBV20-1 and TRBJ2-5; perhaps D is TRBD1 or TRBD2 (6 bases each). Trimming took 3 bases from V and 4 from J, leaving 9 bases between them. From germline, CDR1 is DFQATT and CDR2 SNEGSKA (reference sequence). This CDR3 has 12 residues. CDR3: CSASGGRETQYF. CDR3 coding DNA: TGCAGTGCTAGCGGGGGCCGAGAGACCCAGTACTTC.

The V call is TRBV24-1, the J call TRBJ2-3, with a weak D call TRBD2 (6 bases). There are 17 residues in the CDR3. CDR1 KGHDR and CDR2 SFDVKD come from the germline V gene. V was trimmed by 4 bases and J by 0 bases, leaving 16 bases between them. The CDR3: CATSDRSAGTSTDTQYF. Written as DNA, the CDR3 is TGTGCCACCAGTGACCGATCGGCCGGGACTAGCACAGATACGCAGTATTTT.

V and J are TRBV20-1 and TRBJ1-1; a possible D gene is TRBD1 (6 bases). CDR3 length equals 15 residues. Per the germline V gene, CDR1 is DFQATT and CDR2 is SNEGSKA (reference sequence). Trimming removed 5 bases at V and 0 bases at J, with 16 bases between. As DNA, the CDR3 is TGCAGTGCTCGGGGGGCACCAAACATGAACACTGAAGCTTTCTTT. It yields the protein CSARGAPNMNTEAFF.

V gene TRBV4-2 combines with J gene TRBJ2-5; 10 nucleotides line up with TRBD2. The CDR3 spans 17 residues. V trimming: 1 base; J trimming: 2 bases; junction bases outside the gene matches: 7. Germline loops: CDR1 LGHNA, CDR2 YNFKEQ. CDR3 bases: TGTGCCAGCAGCCAAGTCTCGAGCGGGAGGGGGCAAGAGACCCAGTACTTC. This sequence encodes CASSQVSSGRGQETQYF.

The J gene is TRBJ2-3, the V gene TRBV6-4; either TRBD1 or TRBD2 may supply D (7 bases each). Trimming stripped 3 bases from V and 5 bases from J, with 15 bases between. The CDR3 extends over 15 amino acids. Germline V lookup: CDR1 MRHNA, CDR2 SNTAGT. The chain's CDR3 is CASSDGPGGGDTQYF. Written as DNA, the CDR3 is TGTGCCAGCAGTGATGGGCCAGGGGGGGGAGATACGCAGTATTTT.

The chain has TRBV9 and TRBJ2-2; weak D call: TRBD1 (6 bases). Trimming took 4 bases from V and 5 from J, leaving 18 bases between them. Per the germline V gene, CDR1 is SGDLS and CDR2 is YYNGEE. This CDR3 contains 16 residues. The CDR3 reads CASSPVPRGKTGELFF. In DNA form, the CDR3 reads TGTGCCAGCAGCCCCGTCCCCAGGGGTAAAACCGGGGAGCTGTTTTTT.

The CDR3 region has the DNA TGTGCCAGCAGTTTCCGGGACAGGGCCGAAGCTTTCTTT. Residues: CASSFRDRAEAFF. The V call is TRBV27, the J call TRBJ1-1; 9 positions match TRBD1. The length of the CDR3 is 13 residues. Per germline, CDR1 MNHEY and CDR2 SMNVEV (reference sequence). J was trimmed by 8 bases and V by 3 bases; bases with no gene match: 4.

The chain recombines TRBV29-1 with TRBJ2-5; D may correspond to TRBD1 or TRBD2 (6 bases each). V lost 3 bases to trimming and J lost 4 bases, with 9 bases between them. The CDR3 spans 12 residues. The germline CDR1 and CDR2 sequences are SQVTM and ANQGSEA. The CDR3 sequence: CSVDGGPETQYF. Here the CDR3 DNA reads TGCAGCGTTGACGGGGGCCCAGAGACCCAGTACTTC.

The chain's CDR3 is CSASLGRDQPQHF. DNA of the CDR3: TGCAGTGCTAGCCTTGGGCGGGATCAGCCCCAGCATTTT. This chain uses TRBV20-1 with TRBJ1-5; no clear D. V was cut by 3 bases and J by 5 bases, with 11 bases left in between. Per the germline V gene, CDR1 is DFQATT and CDR2 is SNEGSKA (reference sequence). This CDR3 has 13 amino acids.

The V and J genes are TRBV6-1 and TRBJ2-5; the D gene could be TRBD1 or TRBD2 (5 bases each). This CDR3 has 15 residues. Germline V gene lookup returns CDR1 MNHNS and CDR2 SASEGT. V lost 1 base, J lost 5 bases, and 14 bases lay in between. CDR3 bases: TGTGCCAGCAGTGAAGGGGGGACGGCGGCCGAGACCCAGTACTTC. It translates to CASSEGGTAAETQYF.

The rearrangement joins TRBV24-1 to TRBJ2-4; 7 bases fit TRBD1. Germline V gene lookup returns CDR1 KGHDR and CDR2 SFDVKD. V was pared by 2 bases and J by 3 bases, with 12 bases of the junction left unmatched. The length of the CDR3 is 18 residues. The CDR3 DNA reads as TGTGCCACCAGTGATTCACCCGTCCGGACAGGCCTCAAAAACATTCAGTACTTC. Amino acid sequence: CATSDSPVRTGLKNIQYF.

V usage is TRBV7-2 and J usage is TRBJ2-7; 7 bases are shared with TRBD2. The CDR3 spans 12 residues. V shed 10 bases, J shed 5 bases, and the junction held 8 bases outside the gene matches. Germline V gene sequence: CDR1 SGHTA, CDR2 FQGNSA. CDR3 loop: CATSGGRNEQYF. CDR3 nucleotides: TGTGCCACTTCCGGGGGGAGAAACGAGCAGTACTTC.

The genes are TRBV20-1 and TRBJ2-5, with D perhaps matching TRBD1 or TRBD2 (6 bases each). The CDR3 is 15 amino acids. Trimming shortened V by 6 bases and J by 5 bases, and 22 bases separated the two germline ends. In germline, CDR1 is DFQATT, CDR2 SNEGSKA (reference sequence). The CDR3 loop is CSARRDNKRGETQYF. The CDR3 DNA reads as TGCAGTGCGCGCCGGGACAACAAACGGGGGGAGACCCAGTACTTC.

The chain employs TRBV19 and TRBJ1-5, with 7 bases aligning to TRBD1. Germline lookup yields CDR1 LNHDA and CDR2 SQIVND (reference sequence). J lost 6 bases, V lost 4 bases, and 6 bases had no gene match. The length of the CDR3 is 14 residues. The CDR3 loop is CASSTTGLGQPQHF. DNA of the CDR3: TGTGCCAGTAGTACGACAGGGTTGGGTCAGCCCCAGCATTTT.

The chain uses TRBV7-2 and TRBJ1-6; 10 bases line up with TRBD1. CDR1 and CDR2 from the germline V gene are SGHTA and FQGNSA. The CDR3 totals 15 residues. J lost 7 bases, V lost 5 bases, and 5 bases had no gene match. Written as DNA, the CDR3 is TGTGCCAGCAGCCAAAGACAGGGGGCGAATTCACCCCTCCACTTT. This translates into CASSQRQGANSPLHF.

The CDR3 sequence: CATSDLRGQDTDTQYF. CDR3 nucleotide sequence: TGTGCCACCAGTGATTTGAGGGGGCAGGACACAGATACGCAGTATTTT. V and J are TRBV24-1 and TRBJ2-3; 7 bases match TRBD1. Trimming removed 0 bases from V and 2 bases from J; junction bases left unmatched: 4. The V gene's germline CDR1 is KGHDR and CDR2 SFDVKD. The CDR3 has 16 amino acids.